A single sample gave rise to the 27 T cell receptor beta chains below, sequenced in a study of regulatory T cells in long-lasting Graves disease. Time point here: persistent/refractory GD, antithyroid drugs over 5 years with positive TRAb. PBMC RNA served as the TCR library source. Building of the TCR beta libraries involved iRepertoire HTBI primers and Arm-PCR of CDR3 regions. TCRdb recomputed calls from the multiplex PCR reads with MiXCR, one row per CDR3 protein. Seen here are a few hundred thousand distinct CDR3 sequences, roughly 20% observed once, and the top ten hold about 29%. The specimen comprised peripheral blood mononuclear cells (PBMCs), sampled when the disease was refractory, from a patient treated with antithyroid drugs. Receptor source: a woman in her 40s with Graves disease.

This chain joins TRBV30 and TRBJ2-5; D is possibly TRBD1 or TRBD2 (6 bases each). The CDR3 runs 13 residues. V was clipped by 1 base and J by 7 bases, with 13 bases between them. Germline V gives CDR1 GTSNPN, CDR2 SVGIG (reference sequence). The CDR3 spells CAWSARGGGTQYF. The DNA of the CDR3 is TGTGCCTGGAGTGCCAGGGGAGGAGGGACCCAGTACTTC.

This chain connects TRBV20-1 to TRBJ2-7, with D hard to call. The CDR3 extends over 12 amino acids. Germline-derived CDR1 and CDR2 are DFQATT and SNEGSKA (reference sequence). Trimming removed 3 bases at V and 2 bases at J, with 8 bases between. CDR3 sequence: CSASGIAYEQYF. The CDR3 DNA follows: TGCAGTGCTAGTGGCATTGCCTACGAGCAGTACTTC.

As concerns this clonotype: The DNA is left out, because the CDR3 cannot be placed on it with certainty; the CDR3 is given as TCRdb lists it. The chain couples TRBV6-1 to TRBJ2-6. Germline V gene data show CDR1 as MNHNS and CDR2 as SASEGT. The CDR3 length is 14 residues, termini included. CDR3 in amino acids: CASGFGGGANVVTF.

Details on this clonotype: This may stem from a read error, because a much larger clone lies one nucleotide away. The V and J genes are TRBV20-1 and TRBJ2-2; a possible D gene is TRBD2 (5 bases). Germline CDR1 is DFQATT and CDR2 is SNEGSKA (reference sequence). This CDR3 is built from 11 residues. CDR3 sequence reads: CSASRAGKLFF. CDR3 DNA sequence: TGCAGTGCTAGTCGAGCCGGGAAGCTGTTTTTT.

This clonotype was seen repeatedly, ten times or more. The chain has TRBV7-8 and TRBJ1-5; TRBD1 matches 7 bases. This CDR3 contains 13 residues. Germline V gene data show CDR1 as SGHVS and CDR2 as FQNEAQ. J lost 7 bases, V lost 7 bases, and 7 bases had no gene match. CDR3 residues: CASNRQGWQPQHF. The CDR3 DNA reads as TGTGCCAGCAACCGACAGGGATGGCAGCCCCAGCATTTT.

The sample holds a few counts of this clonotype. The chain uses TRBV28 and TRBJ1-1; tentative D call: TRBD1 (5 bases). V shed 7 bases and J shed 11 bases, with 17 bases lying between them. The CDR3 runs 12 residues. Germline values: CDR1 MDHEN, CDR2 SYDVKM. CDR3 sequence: CASILLIGEAFF. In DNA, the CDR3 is TGTGCCAGCATCCTACTAATAGGGGAGGCTTTCTTT.

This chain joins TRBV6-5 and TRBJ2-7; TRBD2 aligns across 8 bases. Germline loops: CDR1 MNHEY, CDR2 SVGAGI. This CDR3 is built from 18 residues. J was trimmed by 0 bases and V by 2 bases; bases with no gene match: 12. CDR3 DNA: TGTGCCAGCAGTTACGGTAACGGCGGGAGGTTGAGCTCCTACGAGCAGTACTTC. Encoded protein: CASSYGNGGRLSSYEQYF.

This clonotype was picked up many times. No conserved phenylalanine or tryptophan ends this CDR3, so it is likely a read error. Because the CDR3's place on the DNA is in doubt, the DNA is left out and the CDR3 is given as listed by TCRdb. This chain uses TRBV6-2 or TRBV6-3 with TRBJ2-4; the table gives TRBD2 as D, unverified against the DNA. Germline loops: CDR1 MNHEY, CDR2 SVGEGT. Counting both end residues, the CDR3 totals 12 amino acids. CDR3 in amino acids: CASSHSGTSGSI.

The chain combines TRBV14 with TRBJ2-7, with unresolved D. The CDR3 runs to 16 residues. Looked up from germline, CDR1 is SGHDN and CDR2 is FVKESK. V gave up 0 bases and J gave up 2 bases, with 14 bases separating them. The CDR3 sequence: CASSQDRNSAAYEQYF. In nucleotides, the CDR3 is TGTGCCAGCAGCCAAGATAGGAACTCAGCCGCCTACGAGCAGTACTTC.

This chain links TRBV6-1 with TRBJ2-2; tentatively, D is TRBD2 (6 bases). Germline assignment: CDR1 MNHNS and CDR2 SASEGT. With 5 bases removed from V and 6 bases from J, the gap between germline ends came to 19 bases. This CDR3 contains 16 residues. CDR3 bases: TGTGCCAGCAGTAGGTCCCCTTATATAGCGGCCGGGGAGCTGTTTTTT. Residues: CASSRSPYIAAGELFF.

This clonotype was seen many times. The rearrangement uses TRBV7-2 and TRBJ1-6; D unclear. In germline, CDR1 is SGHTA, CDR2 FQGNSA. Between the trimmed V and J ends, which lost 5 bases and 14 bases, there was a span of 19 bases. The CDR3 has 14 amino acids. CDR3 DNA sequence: TGTGCCAGCAGCCCCGTGACACGGCCTTCGGCCCTCCACTTT. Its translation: CASSPVTRPSALHF.

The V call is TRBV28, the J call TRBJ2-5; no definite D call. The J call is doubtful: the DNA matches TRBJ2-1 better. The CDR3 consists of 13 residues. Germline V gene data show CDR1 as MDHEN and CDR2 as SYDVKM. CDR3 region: CASSPPRLGKQFF. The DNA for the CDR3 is TGTGCCAGCAGTCCGCCGAGACTCGGAAAGCAGTTCTTC.

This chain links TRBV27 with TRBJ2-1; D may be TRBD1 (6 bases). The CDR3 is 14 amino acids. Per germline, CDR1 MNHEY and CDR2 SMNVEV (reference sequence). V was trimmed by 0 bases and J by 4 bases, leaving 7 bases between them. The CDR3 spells CASSLSGGYNEQFF. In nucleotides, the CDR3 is TGTGCCAGCAGTTTATCAGGGGGATACAATGAGCAGTTCTTC.

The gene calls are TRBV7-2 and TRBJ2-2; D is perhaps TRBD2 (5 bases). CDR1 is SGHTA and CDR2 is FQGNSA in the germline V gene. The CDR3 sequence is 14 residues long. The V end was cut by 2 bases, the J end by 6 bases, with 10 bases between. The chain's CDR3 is CASSLRRFAGELFF. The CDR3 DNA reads TGTGCCAGCAGCTTAAGGAGGTTCGCCGGGGAGCTGTTTTTT.

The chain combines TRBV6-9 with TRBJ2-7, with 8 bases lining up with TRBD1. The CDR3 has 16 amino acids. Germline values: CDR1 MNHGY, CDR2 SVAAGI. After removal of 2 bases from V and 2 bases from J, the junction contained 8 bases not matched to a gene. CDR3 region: CASSYQETGEPYEQYF. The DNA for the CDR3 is TGTGCCAGCAGTTATCAGGAGACAGGGGAGCCCTACGAGCAGTACTTC.

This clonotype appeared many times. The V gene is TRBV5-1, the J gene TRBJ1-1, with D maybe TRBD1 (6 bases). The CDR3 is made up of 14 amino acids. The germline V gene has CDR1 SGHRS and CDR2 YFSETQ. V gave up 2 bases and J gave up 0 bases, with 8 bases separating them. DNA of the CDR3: TGCGCCAGCAGCTTCGGACAGCTGAACACTGAAGCTTTCTTT. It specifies CASSFGQLNTEAFF.

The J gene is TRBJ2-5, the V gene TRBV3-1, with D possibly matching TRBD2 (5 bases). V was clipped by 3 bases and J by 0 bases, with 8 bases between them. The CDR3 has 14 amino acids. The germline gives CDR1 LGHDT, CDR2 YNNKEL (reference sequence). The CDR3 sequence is CASSQGDYQETQYF. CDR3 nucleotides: TGTGCCAGCAGCCAGGGAGACTACCAAGAGACCCAGTACTTC.

The CDR3 reads CASSYWSRGTDTQYF. CDR3 DNA: TGTGCCAGCAGTTACTGGTCTAGGGGCACAGATACGCAGTATTTT. The J gene is TRBJ2-3, the V gene TRBV6-9; D remains ambiguous. This CDR3 has 15 amino acids. Germline values: CDR1 MNHGY, CDR2 SVAAGI. The germline V and J ends were trimmed by 3 bases and 1 base, with 11 bases remaining between them.

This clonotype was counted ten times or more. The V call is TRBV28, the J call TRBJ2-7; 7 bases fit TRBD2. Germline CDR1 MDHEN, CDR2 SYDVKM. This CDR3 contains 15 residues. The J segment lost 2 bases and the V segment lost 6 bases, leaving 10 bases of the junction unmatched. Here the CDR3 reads CASSYLAVDAYEQYF. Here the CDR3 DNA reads TGTGCCAGCAGCTATCTAGCGGTGGACGCCTACGAGCAGTACTTC.

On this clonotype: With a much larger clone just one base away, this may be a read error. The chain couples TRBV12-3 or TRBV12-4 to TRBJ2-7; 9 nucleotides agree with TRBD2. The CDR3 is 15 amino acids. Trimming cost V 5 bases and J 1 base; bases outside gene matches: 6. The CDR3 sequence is CASSMGLAGSYEQYF. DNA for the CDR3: TGTGCCAGCAGTATGGGACTAGCCGGTTCCTACGAGCAGTACTTC.

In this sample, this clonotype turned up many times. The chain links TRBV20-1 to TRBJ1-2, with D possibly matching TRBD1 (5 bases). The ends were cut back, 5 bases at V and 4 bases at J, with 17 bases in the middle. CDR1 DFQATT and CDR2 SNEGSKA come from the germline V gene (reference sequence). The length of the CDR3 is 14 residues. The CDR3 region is CSAPGTQTGYGYTF. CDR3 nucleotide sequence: TGCAGTGCTCCCGGGACCCAAACTGGCTATGGCTACACCTTC.

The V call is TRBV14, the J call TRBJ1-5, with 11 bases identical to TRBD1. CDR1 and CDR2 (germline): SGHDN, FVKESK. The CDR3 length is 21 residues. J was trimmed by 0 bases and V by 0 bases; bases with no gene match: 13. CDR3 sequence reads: CASSQELGRDRGKYSNQPQHF. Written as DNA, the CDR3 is TGTGCCAGCAGCCAAGAACTGGGCCGGGACAGGGGGAAATATAGCAATCAGCCCCAGCATTTT.

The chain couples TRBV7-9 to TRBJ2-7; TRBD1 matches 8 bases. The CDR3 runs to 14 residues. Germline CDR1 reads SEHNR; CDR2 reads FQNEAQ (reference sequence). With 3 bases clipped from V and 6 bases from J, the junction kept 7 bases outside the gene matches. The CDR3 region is CASSFRTGSGEQYF. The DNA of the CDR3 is TGTGCCAGCAGCTTTCGGACAGGGTCAGGCGAGCAGTACTTC.

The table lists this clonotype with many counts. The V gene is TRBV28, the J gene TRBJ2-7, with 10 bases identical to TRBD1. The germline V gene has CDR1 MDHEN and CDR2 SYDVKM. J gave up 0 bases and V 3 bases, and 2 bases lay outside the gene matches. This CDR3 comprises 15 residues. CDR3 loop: CASSFWTGGSYEQYF. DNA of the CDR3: TGTGCCAGCAGTTTCTGGACAGGGGGCTCCTACGAGCAGTACTTC.

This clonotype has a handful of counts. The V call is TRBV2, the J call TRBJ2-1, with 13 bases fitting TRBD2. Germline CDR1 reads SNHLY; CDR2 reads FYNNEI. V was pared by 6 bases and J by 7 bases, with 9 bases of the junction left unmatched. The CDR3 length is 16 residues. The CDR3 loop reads CASSPLLAGGFNEQFF. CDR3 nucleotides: TGTGCCAGCAGCCCACTACTAGCGGGAGGGTTTAATGAGCAGTTCTTC.

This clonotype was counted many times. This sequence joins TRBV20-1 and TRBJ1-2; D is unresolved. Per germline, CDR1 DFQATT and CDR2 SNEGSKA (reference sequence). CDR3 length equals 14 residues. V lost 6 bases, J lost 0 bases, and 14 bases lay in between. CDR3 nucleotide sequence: TGCAGTGCCAAGTGGGCAGCAGCTAACTATGGCTACACCTTC. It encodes CSAKWAAANYGYTF.

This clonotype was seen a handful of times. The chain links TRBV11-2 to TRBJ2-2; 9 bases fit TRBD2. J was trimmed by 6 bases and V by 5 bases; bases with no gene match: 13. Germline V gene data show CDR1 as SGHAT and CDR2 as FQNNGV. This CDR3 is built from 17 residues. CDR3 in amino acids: CASSQDGPAGGSGELFF. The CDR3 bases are TGTGCCAGCAGCCAAGATGGACCAGCGGGAGGTTCCGGGGAGCTGTTTTTT.